This T cell receptor beta chain was sequenced for a study of blood T cell repertoires in COVID-19. About the research overall: T cells, B-cell-depleted T cells, or PBMCs provided the cDNA or gDNA that served as material.

This table comes from immunoSEQ multiplex PCR, and its TCRdb copy is limited to in-frame clones, with some not included. The sample contains more than 200,000 clones, about 88% of which appear only once. CDR3 length: 12 residues. Germline assignment: CDR1 MGHRA and CDR2 YSYEKL. With 0 bases removed from V and 3 bases from J, the gap between germline ends came to 3 bases. This TCR was recovered from a man between 35 and 55 years old with acute or convalescent COVID-19. The sequencing input was peripheral blood. The chain employs TRBV4-1 and TRBJ2-7; D unclear. CDR3 residues: CASSQDSYEQYF. CDR3 in DNA: TGCGCCAGCAGCCAAGACAGCTACGAGCAGTACTTC.